A selection of T cell receptor beta chains follows, all from one sample in a study of ipilimumab plus nivolumab after autologous stem cell transplantation. The repertoire was sequenced with immunoSEQ multiplex PCR; TCRdb's copy has only in-frame clones and lacks some. The sample yields 15,000 to 20,000 clones, roughly four fifths seen once. This material consisted of PBMCs, taken in a trial of ipilimumab plus nivolumab as post-transplant consolidation. Receptors were obtained from a male donor with diffuse large B-cell lymphoma. Both conserved end residues are part of each CDR3. Fields, in order: J gene, clone size, V gene, D gene, CDR3 DNA, CDR3 protein. D genes are given only for firm matches. Only some rows state a clone size, as once, few, many or a class for expanded clones.

TRBJ1-4,medium-sized,TRBV5-1,TRBD1,TGCGCCAGCAGCTCCTGGACAGGTTTTCATGAAAAACTGTTTTTT,CASSSWTGFHEKLFF
TRBJ2-7,once,TRBV18,NA,TGTGCCAGCTCAGCGGGTGGGGCTGCCTACGAGCAGTACTTC,CASSAGGAAYEQYF
TRBJ1-2,NA,TRBV19,TRBD1,TGTGCCAGTGGAGACAGGGCTCTGGGCGGCTACACCTTC,CASGDRALGGYTF
TRBJ2-7,NA,TRBV18,NA,TGTGCCAGCTCACCACAACAGGGTTCGAGGTACGAGCAGTACTTC,CASSPQQGSRYEQYF
TRBJ1-6,NA,TRBV18,TRBD1,TGTGCCAGCTCCCCGGACAGGGAAAAATATAATTCACCCCTCCACTTT,CASSPDREKYNSPLHF
TRBJ2-5,NA,TRBV7-3,NA,TGTGCCAGCAGCTTAATTATGGGGGCGAGGGAGACCCAGTACTTC,CASSLIMGARETQYF
TRBJ1-3,NA,TRBV18,TRBD1,TGTGCCAGCTCACGGGAGGGACAGCGTGGAAACACCATATATTTT,CASSREGQRGNTIYF
TRBJ2-2,NA,TRBV4-1,TRBD1,TGCGCCAGCAGCCAAGTCTTGGACAGGCACACCGGGGAGCTGTTTTTT,CASSQVLDRHTGELFF
TRBJ1-1,NA,TRBV18,TRBD1,TGTGCCAGCTCACTCATAGACAGGGACACTGAAGCTTTCTTT,CASSLIDRDTEAFF
TRBJ2-4,NA,TRBV5-6,TRBD1,TGTGCCAGCAGCTTGGCGACAGGGGCCAAAAACATTCAGTACTTC,CASSLATGAKNIQYF
TRBJ1-4,NA,TRBV27,TRBD1,TGTGCCAGCCAAGACAGGGGTGCAACTAATGAAAAACTGTTTTTT,CASQDRGATNEKLFF
TRBJ2-2,NA,TRBV6-5,TRBD2,TGTGCCAGCAGCCCCAATTTCCTAGCGGCCGGGGAGCTGTTTTTT,CASSPNFLAAGELFF
TRBJ1-2,NA,TRBV28,TRBD1,TGTGCCAGCAGTTCCACAGGGGGAGCGGCCTATGGCTACACCTTC,CASSSTGGAAYGYTF
TRBJ1-1,medium-sized,TRBV30,NA,TGTGCCTGGGATACAGGAAATGAAGCTTTCTTT,CAWDTGNEAFF
TRBJ2-3,few,TRBV10-3,TRBD2,TGTGCCATCAGTGACGGCCGGACTAGCGGGGGGGTATCGGATACGCAGTATTTT,CAISDGRTSGGVSDTQYF
TRBJ1-1,NA,TRBV5-1,TRBD1,TGCGCCAGCAGCTTGGTCGGACAGGAACGAGGGTGGGCTTTCTTT,CASSLVGQERGWAFF
TRBJ1-2,NA,TRBV5-4,NA,TGTGCCAGCAGCTTGGACAGGGTGTCTTATGGCTACACCTTC,CASSLDRVSYGYTF
TRBJ2-5,NA,TRBV7-6,NA,TGTGCCAGCAGCTTAGTGGGTGGGGGGTTCGAGACCCAGTACTTC,CASSLVGGGFETQYF
TRBJ1-2,NA,TRBV7-9,NA,TGTGCCAGCAGCGCGACCGGGGTTAACTATGGCTACACCTTC,CASSATGVNYGYTF
TRBJ1-2,few,TRBV7-9,TRBD1,TGTGCCAGCAGCGTAGACAGGGCGGGGATGGACTATGGCTACACCTTC,CASSVDRAGMDYGYTF
TRBJ1-1,NA,TRBV5-1,NA,TGCGCCAGCAGCCCCGAGACTGCTGAAGCTTTCTTT,CASSPETAEAFF
TRBJ1-2,NA,TRBV15,NA,TGTGCCACCAGCAGAGACAGGGCCCCGAAGGGCTACACCTTC,CATSRDRAPKGYTF
TRBJ1-5,NA,TRBV27,NA,TGTGCCAGCAGTTTATATCCCCCCTCGGACCGGCCGGGGGGTTGGAGCAATCAGCCCCAGCATTTT,CASSLYPPSDRPGGWSNQPQHF
TRBJ2-3,NA,TRBV30,NA,TGTGCCTGGTCTATAGGCACAGATACGCAGTATTTT,CAWSIGTDTQYF
TRBJ2-7,NA,TRBV2,TRBD1,TGTGCCAGCAGTGAATGGGACAGGGGACGTGAGCAGTACTTC,CASSEWDRGREQYF
TRBJ2-7,NA,TRBV11-2,TRBD1,TGTGCCAGCAGACCACTCCGGGACAGGGGGTCCTACGAGCAGTACTTC,CASRPLRDRGSYEQYF
TRBJ2-3,NA,TRBV5-6,TRBD1,TGTGCCAGCAGCTTTATGACAGGGGCGGACACAGATACGCAGTATTTT,CASSFMTGADTDTQYF
TRBJ1-6,few,TRBV28,TRBD1,TGTGCCATCGGGACAGTGGGTTCACCCCTCCACTTT,CAIGTVGSPLHF
TRBJ2-4,NA,TRBV16,NA,TGTGCCAGCAGCCCAAATTCAGGACACAAAAACATTCAGTACTTC,CASSPNSGHKNIQYF
TRBJ2-5,NA,TRBV9,NA,TGTGCCAGCAGCGTAGTCGGTGGGTGGCAAGAGACCCAGTACTTC,CASSVVGGWQETQYF
TRBJ1-1,NA,TRBV9,NA,TGTGCCAGCAGCGTAGGGCACAGGGACGACACTGAAGCTTTCTTT,CASSVGHRDDTEAFF
TRBJ1-2,once,TRBV7-9,NA,TGTGCCAGCAGCAACACAACAGGGTTGAACTATGGCTACACCTTC,CASSNTTGLNYGYTF
TRBJ1-4,NA,TRBV19,TRBD1,TGTGCCAGTAGTGCGGGGACAGCTAATGAAAAACTGTTTTTT,CASSAGTANEKLFF
TRBJ1-5,NA,TRBV6-5,TRBD1,TGTGCCAGCAGTCACAGGGGGGGCAATCAGCCCCAGCATTTT,CASSHRGGNQPQHF
TRBJ2-7,NA,TRBV6-6,NA,TGTGCCAGCAGTGCCACTTTGGATCTCCTCCTAGAGCAGTACTTC,CASSATLDLLLEQYF
TRBJ1-5,NA,TRBV18,NA,TGTGCCAGCTCACCATTGCGTGGGGATAGCAATCAGCCCCAGCATTTT,CASSPLRGDSNQPQHF
TRBJ1-1,NA,TRBV7-9,NA,TGTGCCAGCAGCTCGACGACCGGACATATCGCTTTCTTT,CASSSTTGHIAFF
TRBJ2-7,NA,TRBV27,TRBD2,TGTGCCAGCAGTCCCGGTATAGCGGGGGGGCCCGGGCAGTACTTC,CASSPGIAGGPGQYF
TRBJ1-5,NA,TRBV19,NA,TGTGCCAGTAGTACCAGACCGGGTCCGGGCAATCAGCCCCAGCATTTT,CASSTRPGPGNQPQHF
TRBJ2-1,NA,TRBV7-8,TRBD2,TGTGCCAGCAGCTTAGGAACTAGCGGGGGGGCTTGGGAGCAGTTCTTC,CASSLGTSGGAWEQFF
TRBJ1-4,NA,TRBV2,NA,TGTGCCAGCCAAGGGTCCGGTGAAAAACTGTTTTTT,CASQGSGEKLFF
TRBJ1-6,few,TRBV6-6,NA,TGTGCCAGCAGTTACTCGAGGGATTCACCCCTCCACTTT,CASSYSRDSPLHF
TRBJ2-7,NA,TRBV29-1,TRBD1,TGCAGCGTTGGCCGGGACAGGGGTAACTACGAGCAGTACTTC,CSVGRDRGNYEQYF
TRBJ2-3,NA,TRBV9,TRBD1,TGTGCCAGCAGCGTACAGGGGGCAGATACGCAGTATTTT,CASSVQGADTQYF
TRBJ1-2,once,TRBV7-2,NA,TGTGCCAGCAGCGGGGACCACGGGTATGGCTACACCTTC,CASSGDHGYGYTF